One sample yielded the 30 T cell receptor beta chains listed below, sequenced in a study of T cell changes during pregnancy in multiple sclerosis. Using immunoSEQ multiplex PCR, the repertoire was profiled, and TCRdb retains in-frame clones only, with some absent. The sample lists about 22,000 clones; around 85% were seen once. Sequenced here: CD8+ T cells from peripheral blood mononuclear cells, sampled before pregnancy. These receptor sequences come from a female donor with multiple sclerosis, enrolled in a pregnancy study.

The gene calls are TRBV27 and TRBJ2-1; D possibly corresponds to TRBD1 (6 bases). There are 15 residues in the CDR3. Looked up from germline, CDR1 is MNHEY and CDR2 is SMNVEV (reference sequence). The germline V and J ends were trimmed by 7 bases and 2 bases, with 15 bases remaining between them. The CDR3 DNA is TGTGCCAGCAACCTTCAGGGGCGAGCCTACAATGAGCAGTTCTTC. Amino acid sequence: CASNLQGRAYNEQFF.

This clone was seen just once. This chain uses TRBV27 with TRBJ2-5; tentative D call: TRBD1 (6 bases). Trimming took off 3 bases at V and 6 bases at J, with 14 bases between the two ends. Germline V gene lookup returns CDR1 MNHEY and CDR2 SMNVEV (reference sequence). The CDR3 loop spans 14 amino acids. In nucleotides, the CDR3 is TGTGCCAGCAGTTTTATAGGGGGTGCGAAGACCCAGTACTTC. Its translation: CASSFIGGAKTQYF.

CDR3 nucleotide sequence: TGTGCCAGCAGCTTCTCTACAGGAACCTACGAGCAGTACTTC. Its translation is CASSFSTGTYEQYF. V is TRBV5-6 and J is TRBJ2-7; maybe TRBD1 (5 bases). The CDR3 sequence is 14 residues long. Trimming removed 2 bases at V and 2 bases at J, with 11 bases between. Germline V gene sequence: CDR1 SGHDT, CDR2 YYEEEE.

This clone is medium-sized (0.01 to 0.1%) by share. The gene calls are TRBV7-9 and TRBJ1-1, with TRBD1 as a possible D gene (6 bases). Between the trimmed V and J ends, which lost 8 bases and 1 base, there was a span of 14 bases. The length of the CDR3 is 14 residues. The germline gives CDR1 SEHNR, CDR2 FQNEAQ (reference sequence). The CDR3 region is CASGRGKKNTEAFF. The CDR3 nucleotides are TGTGCCAGCGGCAGGGGTAAGAAGAACACTGAAGCTTTCTTT.

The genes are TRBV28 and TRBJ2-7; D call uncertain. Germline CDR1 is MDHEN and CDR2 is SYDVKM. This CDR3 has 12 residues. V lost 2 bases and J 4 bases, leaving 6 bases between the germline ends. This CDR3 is CASSLGHYEQYF. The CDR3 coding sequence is TGTGCCAGCAGTTTAGGGCATTACGAGCAGTACTTC.

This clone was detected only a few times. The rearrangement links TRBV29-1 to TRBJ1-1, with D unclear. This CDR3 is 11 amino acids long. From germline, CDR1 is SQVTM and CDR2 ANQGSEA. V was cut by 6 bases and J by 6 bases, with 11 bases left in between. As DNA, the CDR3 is TGCAGCGTGCAATACTACGCTGAAGCTTTCTTT. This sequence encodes CSVQYYAEAFF.

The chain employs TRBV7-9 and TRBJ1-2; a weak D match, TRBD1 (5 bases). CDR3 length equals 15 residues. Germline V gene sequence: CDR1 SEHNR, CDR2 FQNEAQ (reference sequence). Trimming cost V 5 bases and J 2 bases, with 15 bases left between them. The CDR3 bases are TGTGCCAGCAGCCCAACGCCGACAGACAACTATGGCTACACCTTC. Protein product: CASSPTPTDNYGYTF.

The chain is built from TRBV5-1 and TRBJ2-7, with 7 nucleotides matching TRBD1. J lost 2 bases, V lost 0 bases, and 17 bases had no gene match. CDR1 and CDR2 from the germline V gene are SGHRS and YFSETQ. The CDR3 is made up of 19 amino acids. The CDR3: CASSLAPTGYWDLAYEQYF. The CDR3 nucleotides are TGCGCCAGCAGCTTGGCCCCGACAGGGTATTGGGATCTGGCCTACGAGCAGTACTTC.

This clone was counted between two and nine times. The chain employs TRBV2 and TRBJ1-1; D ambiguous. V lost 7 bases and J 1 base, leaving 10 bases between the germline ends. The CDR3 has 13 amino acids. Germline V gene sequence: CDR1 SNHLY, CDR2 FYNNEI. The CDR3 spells CASTQWRNTEAFF. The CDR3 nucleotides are TGTGCCAGCACCCAATGGAGGAACACTGAAGCTTTCTTT.

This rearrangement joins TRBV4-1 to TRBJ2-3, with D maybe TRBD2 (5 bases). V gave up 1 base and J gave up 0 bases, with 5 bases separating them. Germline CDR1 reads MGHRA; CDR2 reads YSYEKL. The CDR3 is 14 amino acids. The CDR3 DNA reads TGCGCCAGCAGCCAAGCGGGGAGCACAGATACGCAGTATTTT. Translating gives CASSQAGSTDTQYF.

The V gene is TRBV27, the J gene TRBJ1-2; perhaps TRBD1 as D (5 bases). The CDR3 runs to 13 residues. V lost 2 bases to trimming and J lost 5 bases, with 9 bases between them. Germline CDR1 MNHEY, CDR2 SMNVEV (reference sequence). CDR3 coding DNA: TGTGCCAGCAGTTTAAGTCCAGGGTATGGCTACACCTTC. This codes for CASSLSPGYGYTF.

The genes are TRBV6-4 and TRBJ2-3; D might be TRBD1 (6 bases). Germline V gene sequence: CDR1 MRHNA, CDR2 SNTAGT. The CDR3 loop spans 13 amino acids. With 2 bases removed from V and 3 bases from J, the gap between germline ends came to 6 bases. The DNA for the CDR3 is TGTGCCAGCAGTGACAGGGGGACAGATACGCAGTATTTT. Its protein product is CASSDRGTDTQYF.

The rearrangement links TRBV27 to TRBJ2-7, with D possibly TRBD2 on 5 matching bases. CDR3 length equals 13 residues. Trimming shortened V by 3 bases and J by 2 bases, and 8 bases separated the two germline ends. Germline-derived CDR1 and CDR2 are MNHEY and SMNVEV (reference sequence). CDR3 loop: CASSFEGPYEQYF. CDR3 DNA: TGTGCCAGCAGTTTCGAGGGCCCCTACGAGCAGTACTTC.

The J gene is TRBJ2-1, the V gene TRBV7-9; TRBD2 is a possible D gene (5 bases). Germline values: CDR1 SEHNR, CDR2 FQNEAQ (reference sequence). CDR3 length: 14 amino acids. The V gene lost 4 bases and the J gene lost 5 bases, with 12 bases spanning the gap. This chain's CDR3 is CASSSPSFHNEQFF. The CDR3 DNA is TGTGCCAGCAGCTCGCCTAGCTTCCACAATGAGCAGTTCTTC.

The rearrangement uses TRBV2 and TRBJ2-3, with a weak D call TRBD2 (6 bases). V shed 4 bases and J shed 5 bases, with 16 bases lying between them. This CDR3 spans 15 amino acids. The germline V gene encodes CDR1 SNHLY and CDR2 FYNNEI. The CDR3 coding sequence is TGTGCCAGCAGTGTCCCGGAGGGGTTCGTAGATACGCAGTATTTT. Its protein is CASSVPEGFVDTQYF. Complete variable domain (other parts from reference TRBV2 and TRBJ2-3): EPEVTQTPSHQVTQMGQEVILRCVPISNHLYFYWYRQILGQKVEFLVSFYNNEISEKSEIFDDQFSVERPDGSNFTLKIRSTKLEDSAMYFCASSVPEGFVDTQYFGPGTRLTVL.

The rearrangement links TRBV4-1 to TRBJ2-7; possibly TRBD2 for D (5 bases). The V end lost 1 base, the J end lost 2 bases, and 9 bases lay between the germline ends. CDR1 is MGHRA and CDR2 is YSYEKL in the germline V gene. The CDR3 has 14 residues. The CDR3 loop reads CASSQGSGTYEQYF. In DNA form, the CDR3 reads TGCGCCAGCAGCCAAGGAAGCGGAACCTACGAGCAGTACTTC.

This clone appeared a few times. Here the CDR3 reads CASSQTRQGGQPQHF. CDR3 coding DNA: TGCGCCAGCAGCCAAACCAGACAGGGTGGACAGCCCCAGCATTTT. This sequence joins TRBV4-3 and TRBJ1-5; 7 bases align to TRBD1. The CDR3 extends over 15 amino acids. Losses at the gene ends were 2 bases for V and 7 bases for J; bases not matched to a gene: 8. Germline CDR1 and CDR2: LGHNA and YSLEER.

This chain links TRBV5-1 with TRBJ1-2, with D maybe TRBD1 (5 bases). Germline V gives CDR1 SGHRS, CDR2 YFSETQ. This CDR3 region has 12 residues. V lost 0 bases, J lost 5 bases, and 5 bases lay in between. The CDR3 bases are TGCGCCAGCAGCTTGGCAGGGTATGGCTACACCTTC. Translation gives CASSLAGYGYTF.

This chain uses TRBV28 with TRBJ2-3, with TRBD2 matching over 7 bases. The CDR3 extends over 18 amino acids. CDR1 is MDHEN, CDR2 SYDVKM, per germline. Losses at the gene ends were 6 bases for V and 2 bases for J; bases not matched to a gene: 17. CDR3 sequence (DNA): TGTGCCAGCAGCACTCCGGGGACTGCTAGCGGAGCCACAGATACGCAGTATTTT. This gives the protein CASSTPGTASGATDTQYF.

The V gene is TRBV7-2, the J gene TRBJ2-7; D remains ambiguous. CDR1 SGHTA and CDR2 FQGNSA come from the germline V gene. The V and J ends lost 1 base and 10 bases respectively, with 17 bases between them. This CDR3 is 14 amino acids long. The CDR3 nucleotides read TGTGCCAGCAGCTTAGAGGCAGGTGGTGCGAAACAGTACTTC. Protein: CASSLEAGGAKQYF.

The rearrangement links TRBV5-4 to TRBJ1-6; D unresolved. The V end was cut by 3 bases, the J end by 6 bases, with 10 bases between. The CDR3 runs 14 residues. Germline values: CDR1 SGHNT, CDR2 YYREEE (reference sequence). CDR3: CASSSGEPNSPLHF. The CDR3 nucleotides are TGTGCCAGCAGCTCCGGGGAGCCTAATTCACCCCTCCACTTT. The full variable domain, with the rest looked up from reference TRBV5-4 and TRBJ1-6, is ETGVTQSPTHLIKTRGQQVTLRCSSQSGHNTVSWYQQALGQGPQFIFQYYREEENGRGNFPPRFSGLQFPNYSSELNVNALELDDSALYLCASSSGEPNSPLHFGNGTRLTVT.

The DNA for the CDR3 is TGTGCCAGCAGCTTGGGAGGCAATTCTTACAATGAGCAGTTCTTC. Encoded protein: CASSLGGNSYNEQFF. The chain combines TRBV13 with TRBJ2-1; possible D gene TRBD2, 6 bases. The CDR3 spans 15 residues. The germline V and J ends were trimmed by 3 bases and 4 bases, with 13 bases remaining between them. Germline lookup yields CDR1 PRHDT and CDR2 FYEKMQ (reference sequence).

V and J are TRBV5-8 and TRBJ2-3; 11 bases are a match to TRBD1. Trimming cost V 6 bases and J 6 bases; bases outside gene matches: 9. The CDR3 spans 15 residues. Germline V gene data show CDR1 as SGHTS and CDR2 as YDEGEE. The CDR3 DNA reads TGTGCCAGCACCCACGGACAGGGGGCGGGGGATACGCAGTATTTT. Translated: CASTHGQGAGDTQYF. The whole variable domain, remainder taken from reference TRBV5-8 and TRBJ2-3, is EAGVTQSPTHLIKTRGQQATLRCSPISGHTSVYWYQQALGLGLQFLLWYDEGEERNRGNFPPRFSGRQFPNYSSELNVNALELEDSALYLCASTHGQGAGDTQYFGPGTRLTVL.

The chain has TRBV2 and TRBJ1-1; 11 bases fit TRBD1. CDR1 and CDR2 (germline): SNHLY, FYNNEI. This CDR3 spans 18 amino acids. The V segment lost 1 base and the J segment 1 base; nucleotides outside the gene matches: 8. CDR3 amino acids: CASSEEDRGQGENTEAFF. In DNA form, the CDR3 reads TGTGCCAGCAGTGAAGAGGATCGGGGACAGGGGGAGAACACTGAAGCTTTCTTT. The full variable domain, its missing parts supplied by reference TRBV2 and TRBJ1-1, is EPEVTQTPSHQVTQMGQEVILRCVPISNHLYFYWYRQILGQKVEFLVSFYNNEISEKSEIFDDQFSVERPDGSNFTLKIRSTKLEDSAMYFCASSEEDRGQGENTEAFFGQGTRLTVV.

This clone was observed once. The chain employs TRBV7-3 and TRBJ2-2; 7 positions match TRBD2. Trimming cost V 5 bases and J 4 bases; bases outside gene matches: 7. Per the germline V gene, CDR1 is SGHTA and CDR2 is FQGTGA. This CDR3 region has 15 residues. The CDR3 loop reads CASSPRTRGTGELFF. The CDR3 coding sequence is TGTGCCAGCAGCCCCCGGACTAGAGGCACCGGGGAGCTGTTTTTT. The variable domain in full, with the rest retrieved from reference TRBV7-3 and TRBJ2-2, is GAGVSQTPSNKVTEKGKYVELRCDPISGHTALYWYRQSLGQGPEFLIYFQGTGAADDSGLPNDRFFAVRPEGSVSTLKIQRTERGDSAVYLCASSPRTRGTGELFFGEGSRLTVL.

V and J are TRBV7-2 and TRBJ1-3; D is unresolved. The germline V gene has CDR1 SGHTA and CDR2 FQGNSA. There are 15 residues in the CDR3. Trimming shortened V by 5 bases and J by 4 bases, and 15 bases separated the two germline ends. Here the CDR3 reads CASSPLVISGNTIYF. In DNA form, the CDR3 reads TGTGCCAGCAGCCCCCTAGTAATCTCGGGAAACACCATATATTTT.

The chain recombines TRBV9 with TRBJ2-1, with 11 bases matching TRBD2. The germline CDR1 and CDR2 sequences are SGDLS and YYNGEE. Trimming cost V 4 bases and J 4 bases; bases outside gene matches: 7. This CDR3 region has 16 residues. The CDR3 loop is CASSPFTSGSYNEQFF. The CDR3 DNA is TGTGCCAGCAGCCCATTTACTAGCGGGAGTTACAATGAGCAGTTCTTC.

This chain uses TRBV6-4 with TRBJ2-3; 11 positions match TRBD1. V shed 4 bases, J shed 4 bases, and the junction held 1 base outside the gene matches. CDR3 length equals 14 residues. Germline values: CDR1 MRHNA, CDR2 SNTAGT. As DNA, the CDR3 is TGTGCCAGCAGTGGGACAGGGGGCGCAGATACGCAGTATTTT. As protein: CASSGTGGADTQYF.

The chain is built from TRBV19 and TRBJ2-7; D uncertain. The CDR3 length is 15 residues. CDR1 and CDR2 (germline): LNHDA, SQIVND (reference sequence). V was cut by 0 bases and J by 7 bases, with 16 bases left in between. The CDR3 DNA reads TGTGCCAGTAGTATAGACCTTTCAGGCTCTCGGGAGCAGTACTTC. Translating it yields CASSIDLSGSREQYF. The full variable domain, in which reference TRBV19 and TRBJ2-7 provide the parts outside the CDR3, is DGGITQSPKYLFRKEGQNVTLSCEQNLNHDAMYWYRQDPGQGLRLIYYSQIVNDFQKGDIAEGYSVSREKKESFPLTVTSAQKNPTAFYLCASSIDLSGSREQYFGPGTRLTVT.

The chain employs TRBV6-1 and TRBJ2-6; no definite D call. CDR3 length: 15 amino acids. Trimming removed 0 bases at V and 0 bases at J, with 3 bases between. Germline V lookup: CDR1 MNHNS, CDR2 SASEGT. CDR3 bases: TGTGCCAGCAGTGAAGCCGGCTCTGGGGCCAACGTCCTGACTTTC. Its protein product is CASSEAGSGANVLTF.